Below are 29 T cell receptor beta chains sequenced from a single sample in a study of blood T cell repertoires in COVID-19. The table came from immunoSEQ multiplex PCR; TCRdb's copy has only in-frame clones and leaves some out. The sample lists approximately 98,000 clones, 88% occurring once. The sample consisted of peripheral blood. These receptors came from a human donor in a cohort sampled during active COVID-19.

The CDR3 nucleotides are TGTGCCAGCAGTTTTCCGAAAAAGGAGTATGGCTACACCTTC. Translating gives CASSFPKKEYGYTF. J is TRBJ1-2 and V is TRBV28; D gene unclear. Looked up from germline, CDR1 is MDHEN and CDR2 is SYDVKM. The ends were cut back, 3 bases at V and 5 bases at J, with 13 bases in the middle. The CDR3 has 14 amino acids.

The chain uses TRBV5-1 and TRBJ2-2, with 9 positions matching TRBD1. The CDR3 totals 16 residues. Trimming at V came to 4 bases and at J to 2 bases, leaving 6 bases not matched to a gene. The germline V gene encodes CDR1 SGHRS and CDR2 YFSETQ. The CDR3 region has the DNA TGCGCCAGCAGCGCCGGGACAGGGCTTAACACCGGGGAGCTGTTTTTT. It yields the protein CASSAGTGLNTGELFF.

The chain employs TRBV5-5 and TRBJ1-1; D perhaps matches TRBD1 (6 bases). The CDR3 length is 16 residues. Germline V gives CDR1 SGHKS, CDR2 YYEKEE (reference sequence). V was cut by 0 bases and J by 4 bases, with 16 bases left in between. In DNA, the CDR3 is TGTGCCAGCAGCTTGGTGGGGGGGCCACAGAGCACTGAAGCTTTCTTT. It yields the protein CASSLVGGPQSTEAFF.

This chain links TRBV3-1 (or the pseudogene TRBV3-2) with TRBJ2-1; D is possibly TRBD2 (5 bases). V lost 4 bases to trimming and J lost 8 bases, with 18 bases between them. Germline CDR1 is LGHDT and CDR2 is YNNKEL (reference sequence). The length of the CDR3 is 15 residues. The CDR3 nucleotides are TGTGCCAGCAGCCGATTGGGGAGTCAACGGGATGAGCAGTTCTTC. This gives the protein CASSRLGSQRDEQFF.

The rearrangement links TRBV5-1 to TRBJ1-2, with D possibly matching TRBD1 (6 bases). V was clipped by 2 bases and J by 4 bases, with 12 bases between them. In germline, CDR1 is SGHRS, CDR2 YFSETQ. The CDR3 length is 14 residues. The CDR3 is CASSFPGGLYGYTF. CDR3 DNA: TGCGCCAGCAGCTTCCCCGGGGGGCTCTATGGCTACACCTTC.

V usage is TRBV5-1 and J usage is TRBJ2-3, with a weak D call TRBD2 (6 bases). CDR3 size: 14 residues. V was pared by 4 bases and J by 6 bases, with 15 bases between. In germline, CDR1 is SGHRS, CDR2 YFSETQ. The CDR3 sequence is CASSVSRRADTQYF. The CDR3 region has the DNA TGCGCCAGCAGCGTCTCGAGGAGGGCGGATACGCAGTATTTT.

Points on this clone: At one end the junction does not follow the germline gene, possibly because of a read error. The rearrangement joins TRBV10-3 to TRBJ2-1, with D perhaps matching TRBD2 (5 bases). CDR3 length: 14 amino acids. Germline CDR1 reads ENHRY; CDR2 reads SYGVKD. CDR3 coding DNA: TGTGCCATCAGTGAGCCCCGACGGGATCCATACGAGATCTTC. This gives the protein CAISEPRRDPYEIF.

The rearrangement joins TRBV18 to TRBJ2-7, with D unclear. Germline values: CDR1 KGHSH, CDR2 LQKENI. The CDR3 sequence is 12 residues long. Trimming removed 2 bases from V and 4 bases from J, with 6 bases in between. The CDR3 sequence is CASSPNGYEQYF. CDR3 sequence (DNA): TGTGCCAGCTCACCAAACGGGTACGAGCAGTACTTC.

This clone came up once. This rearrangement joins TRBV5-1 to TRBJ1-1; 7 bases match TRBD1. The CDR3 has 15 amino acids. V lost 3 bases to trimming and J lost 0 bases; unmatched junction nucleotides: 5. CDR1 is SGHRS and CDR2 is YFSETQ in the germline V gene. The CDR3 region is CASSYLGQMNTEAFF. CDR3 DNA sequence: TGCGCCAGCAGCTATTTGGGACAGATGAACACTGAAGCTTTCTTT.

This clone showed up just once. The rearrangement joins TRBV5-1 to TRBJ2-2; 11 bases align to TRBD2. J lost 6 bases, V lost 2 bases, and 6 bases had no gene match. Germline CDR1 reads SGHRS; CDR2 reads YFSETQ. The CDR3 consists of 16 residues. In DNA form, the CDR3 reads TGCGCCAGCAGCTTATCACTAGCGGGAGCATCCGGGGAGCTGTTTTTT. Its protein is CASSLSLAGASGELFF.

This clone was seen just once. The CDR3 coding sequence is TGTGCCAGCAGTGAAGCGCTGGCAGGGGGCCGTTCCTCTGGGGCCAACGTCCTGACTTTC. Protein product: CASSEALAGGRSSGANVLTF. The chain links TRBV6-1 to TRBJ2-6; 8 nucleotides align to TRBD1. The CDR3 is made up of 20 amino acids. Looked up from germline, CDR1 is MNHNS and CDR2 is SASEGT. J was trimmed by 0 bases and V by 0 bases; bases with no gene match: 10.

This clone was counted a single time. The chain recombines TRBV10-2 with TRBJ2-2, with TRBD2 identical over 11 bases. The germline V gene has CDR1 WSHSY and CDR2 SAAADI. V trimming: 3 bases; J trimming: 5 bases; junction bases outside the gene matches: 8. The CDR3 runs to 17 residues. The CDR3 sequence is CASSDPGTSGGTGELFF. Here the CDR3 DNA reads TGCGCCAGCAGTGACCCCGGGACTAGCGGAGGTACCGGGGAGCTGTTTTTT.

This clone has a single count. V usage is TRBV7-6 and J usage is TRBJ2-1; 8 bases align to TRBD1. The CDR3 covers 15 residues. The germline CDR1 and CDR2 sequences are SGHVS and FNYEAQ. V lost 5 bases, J lost 7 bases, and 10 bases stayed unmatched. CDR3 amino acids: CASSRGQDLGNEQFF. For the CDR3, the DNA is TGTGCCAGCAGCCGGGGACAGGACCTTGGAAATGAGCAGTTCTTC.

The chain combines TRBV19 with TRBJ1-2, with unresolved D. V gave up 5 bases and J gave up 5 bases, with 18 bases separating them. The CDR3 extends over 15 amino acids. CDR1 and CDR2 (germline): LNHDA, SQIVND (reference sequence). CDR3 bases: TGTGCCAGTAGTCCGGACGCACTCAGAGGGTATGGCTACACCTTC. It is translated as CASSPDALRGYGYTF.

The chain is built from TRBV2 and TRBJ2-2; possible D gene TRBD1, 5 bases. This CDR3 has 13 residues. V was shortened by 5 bases and J by 6 bases, with 10 bases between the two germline ends. The germline CDR1 and CDR2 sequences are SNHLY and FYNNEI. For the CDR3, the DNA is TGTGCCAGCAGTCGCACAGGCTCCGGGGAGCTGTTTTTT. It specifies CASSRTGSGELFF.

This clone was recorded a few times. The V and J genes are TRBV5-6 and TRBJ2-3; D uncertain. CDR3 size: 14 residues. Germline CDR1 is SGHDT and CDR2 is YYEEEE. Trimming cost V 2 bases and J 8 bases, with 15 bases left between them. CDR3 in DNA: TGTGCCAGCAGCTTCGTCGGCTCCTCGGGTACGCAGTATTTT. Protein sequence: CASSFVGSSGTQYF.

A word on this clone: The same CDR3 also results from other DNA sequences found in this sample. The chain is built from TRBV4-1 and TRBJ1-4; 7 bases match TRBD1. The CDR3 covers 15 residues. With 0 bases clipped from V and 4 bases from J, the junction kept 2 bases outside the gene matches. The V gene's germline CDR1 is MGHRA and CDR2 YSYEKL. CDR3 nucleotides: TGCGCCAGCAGCCAAGAAGGACAGGATAATGAAAAACTGTTTTTT. Amino acids: CASSQEGQDNEKLFF.

This sequence joins TRBV19 and TRBJ1-5; maybe TRBD1 (5 bases). The germline V gene has CDR1 LNHDA and CDR2 SQIVND (reference sequence). The CDR3 contains 17 residues. V lost 1 base, J lost 0 bases, and 13 bases lay in between. The CDR3 nucleotides are TGTGCCAGTAGTATAGTTGGCAGGGTCTATAGCAATCAGCCCCAGCATTTT. Protein: CASSIVGRVYSNQPQHF. Full variable domain (remainder filled in from reference TRBV19 and TRBJ1-5): DGGITQSPKYLFRKEGQNVTLSCEQNLNHDAMYWYRQDPGQGLRLIYYSQIVNDFQKGDIAEGYSVSREKKESFPLTVTSAQKNPTAFYLCASSIVGRVYSNQPQHFGDGTRLSIL.

This chain links TRBV6-2 or TRBV6-3 with TRBJ2-4; D gene ambiguous. Looked up from germline, CDR1 is MNHEY and CDR2 is SVGEGT. This CDR3 is 13 amino acids long. V was shortened by 6 bases and J by 4 bases, with 10 bases between the two germline ends. The CDR3 sequence: CASSLTGKNIQYF. The CDR3 nucleotides read TGTGCCAGCAGCCTGACTGGGAAAAACATTCAGTACTTC.

Only a few counts were recorded for this clone. V usage is TRBV27 and J usage is TRBJ1-2; 7 bases map to TRBD1. Trimming at V came to 6 bases and at J to 4 bases, leaving 5 bases not matched to a gene. The CDR3 totals 13 residues. CDR1 is MNHEY and CDR2 is SMNVEV in the germline V gene (reference sequence). As DNA, the CDR3 is TGTGCCAGCAGGCCGACAGGGAGCTATGGCTACACCTTC. It specifies CASRPTGSYGYTF.

J is TRBJ2-3 and V is TRBV6-4; D is perhaps TRBD2 (7 bases). V dropped 3 bases and J dropped 2 bases, with 9 bases sitting between them. CDR3 length equals 14 residues. Looked up from germline, CDR1 is MRHNA and CDR2 is SNTAGT. CDR3 protein: CASSERGPTDTQYF. CDR3 nucleotides: TGTGCCAGCAGTGAGCGGGGGCCCACAGATACGCAGTATTTT.

The V and J genes are TRBV30 and TRBJ1-1; the D is unclear. The CDR3 covers 13 residues. V lost 0 bases to trimming and J lost 4 bases, with 9 bases between them. Germline V gives CDR1 GTSNPN, CDR2 SVGIG (reference sequence). Written as DNA, the CDR3 is TGTGCCTGGAGTGTAAGTGCGGGCACTGAAGCTTTCTTT. Its protein is CAWSVSAGTEAFF.

The chain joins TRBV6-5 to TRBJ1-1, with D perhaps matching TRBD1 (6 bases). The germline CDR1 and CDR2 sequences are MNHEY and SVGAGI. The CDR3 sequence is 14 residues long. V dropped 6 bases and J dropped 3 bases, with 14 bases sitting between them. CDR3 loop: CASRLDRRDTEAFF. The DNA of the CDR3 is TGTGCCAGCAGGTTGGACAGAAGGGACACTGAAGCTTTCTTT.

The chain links TRBV25-1 to TRBJ2-1, with TRBD2 matching 16 bases. Trimming took 5 bases from V and 1 from J; bases not matched to a gene: 5. Germline assignment: CDR1 MGHDK and CDR2 SYGVNS. The CDR3 loop spans 18 amino acids. The CDR3 loop is CASSPGLAGGSSYNEQFF. Written as DNA, the CDR3 is TGTGCCAGCAGTCCGGGACTAGCGGGAGGGTCTTCCTACAATGAGCAGTTCTTC.

This clone was seen more than once but under ten times. The rearrangement links TRBV4-2 to TRBJ2-2; 10 bases match TRBD2. V shed 2 bases and J 3 bases; nucleotides not matched to a gene: 3. The CDR3 is made up of 16 amino acids. The germline gives CDR1 LGHNA, CDR2 YNFKEQ. Written as DNA, the CDR3 is TGTGCCAGCAGCCAACGGAGCGGGAGGGACACCGGGGAGCTGTTTTTT. It is translated as CASSQRSGRDTGELFF.

The gene calls are TRBV11-3 and TRBJ2-7; 9 positions agree with TRBD1. CDR1 is SGHNT and CDR2 is YENEEA in the germline V gene. With 5 bases clipped from V and 5 bases from J, the junction kept 7 bases outside the gene matches. The CDR3 spans 14 residues. The DNA for the CDR3 is TGTGCCAGCAGCCCCCGGGACAGGGACCACGAGCAGTACTTC. Translation gives CASSPRDRDHEQYF.

This rearrangement joins TRBV3-1 (or the pseudogene TRBV3-2) to TRBJ1-5, with D possibly TRBD1 on 5 matching bases. Germline CDR1 reads LGHDT; CDR2 reads YNNKEL (reference sequence). This CDR3 is built from 12 residues. The V end was cut by 4 bases, the J end by 5 bases, with 6 bases between. The CDR3 region is CASSRGDQPQHF. DNA for the CDR3: TGTGCCAGCAGCCGGGGGGATCAGCCCCAGCATTTT.

The rearrangement links TRBV3-1 (or the pseudogene TRBV3-2) to TRBJ2-7, with TRBD1 matching over 8 bases. V shed 1 base, J shed 3 bases, and the junction held 5 bases outside the gene matches. The germline V gene encodes CDR1 LGHDT and CDR2 YNNKEL (reference sequence). CDR3 length equals 15 residues. The chain's CDR3 is CASSQGRTGFYEQYF. CDR3 bases: TGTGCCAGCAGCCAAGGAAGGACAGGGTTCTACGAGCAGTACTTC.

This chain connects TRBV9 to TRBJ2-1, with 8 bases fitting TRBD1. From germline, CDR1 is SGDLS and CDR2 YYNGEE. The ends lost 3 bases at V and 4 bases at J; junction bases unmatched: 6. The CDR3 loop spans 15 amino acids. The CDR3 loop is CASSADRGGYNEQFF. CDR3 bases: TGTGCCAGCAGCGCTGACAGGGGCGGATACAATGAGCAGTTCTTC.